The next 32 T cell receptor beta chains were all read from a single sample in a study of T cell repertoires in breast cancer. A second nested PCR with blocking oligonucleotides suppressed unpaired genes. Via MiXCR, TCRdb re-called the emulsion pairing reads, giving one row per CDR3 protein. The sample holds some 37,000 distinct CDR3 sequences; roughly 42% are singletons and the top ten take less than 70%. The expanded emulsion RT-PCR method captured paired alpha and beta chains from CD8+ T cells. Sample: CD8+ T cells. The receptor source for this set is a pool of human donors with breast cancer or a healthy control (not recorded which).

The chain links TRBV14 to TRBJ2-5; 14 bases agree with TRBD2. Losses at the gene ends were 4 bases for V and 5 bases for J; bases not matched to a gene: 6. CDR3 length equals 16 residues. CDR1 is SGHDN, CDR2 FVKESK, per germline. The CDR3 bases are TGTGCCAGCAGCCGGCCGGGACTAGCGGGAGTGGAGACCCAGTACTTC. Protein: CASSRPGLAGVETQYF.

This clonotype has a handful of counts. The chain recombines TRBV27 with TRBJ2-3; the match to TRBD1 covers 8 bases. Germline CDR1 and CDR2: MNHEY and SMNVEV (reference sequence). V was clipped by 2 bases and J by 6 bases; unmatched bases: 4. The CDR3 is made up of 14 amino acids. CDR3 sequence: CASSLVDRADTQYF. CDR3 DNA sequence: TGTGCCAGCAGTTTAGTGGACAGGGCCGATACGCAGTATTTT.

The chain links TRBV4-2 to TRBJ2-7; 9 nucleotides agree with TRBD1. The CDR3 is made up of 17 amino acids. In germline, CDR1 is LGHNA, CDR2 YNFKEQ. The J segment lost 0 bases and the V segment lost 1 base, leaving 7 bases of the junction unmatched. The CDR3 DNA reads TGTGCCAGCAGCCAAGCCCTGGACAGGGGTGTCTCCTACGAGCAGTACTTC. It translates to CASSQALDRGVSYEQYF.

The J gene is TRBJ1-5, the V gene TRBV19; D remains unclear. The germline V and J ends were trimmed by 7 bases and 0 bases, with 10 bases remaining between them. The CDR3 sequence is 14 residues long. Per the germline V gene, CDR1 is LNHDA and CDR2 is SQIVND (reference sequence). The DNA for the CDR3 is TGTGCCAGTAAGGTTTTCGATAGCAATCAGCCCCAGCATTTT. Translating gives CASKVFDSNQPQHF.

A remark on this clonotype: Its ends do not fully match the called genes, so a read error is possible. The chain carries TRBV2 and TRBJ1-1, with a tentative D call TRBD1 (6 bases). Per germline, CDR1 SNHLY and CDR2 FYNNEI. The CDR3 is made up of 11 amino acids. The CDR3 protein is CASTLRGSLPF. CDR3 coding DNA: TGTGCCAGCACGTTGAGGGGGTCCCTTCCTTTT.

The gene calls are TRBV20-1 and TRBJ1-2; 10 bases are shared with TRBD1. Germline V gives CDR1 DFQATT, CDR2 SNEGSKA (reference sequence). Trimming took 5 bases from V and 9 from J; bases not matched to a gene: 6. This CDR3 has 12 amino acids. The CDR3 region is CSALGTGESYTF. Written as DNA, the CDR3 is TGCAGTGCTCTTGGGACAGGGGAAAGCTACACCTTC.

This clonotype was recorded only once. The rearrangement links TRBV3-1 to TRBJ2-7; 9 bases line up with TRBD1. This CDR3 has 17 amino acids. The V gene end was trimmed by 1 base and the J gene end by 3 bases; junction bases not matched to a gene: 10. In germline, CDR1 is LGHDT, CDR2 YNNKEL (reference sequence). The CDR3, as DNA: TGTGCCAGCAGCCAAGTTGCCGGGACAGGGCGAGTCTACGAGCAGTACTTC. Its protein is CASSQVAGTGRVYEQYF.

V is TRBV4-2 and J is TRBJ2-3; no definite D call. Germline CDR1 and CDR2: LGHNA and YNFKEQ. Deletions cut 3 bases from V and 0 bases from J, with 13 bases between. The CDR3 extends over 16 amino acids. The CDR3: CASSHSTPPSTDTQYF. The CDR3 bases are TGTGCCAGCAGCCACAGTACTCCTCCTAGCACAGATACGCAGTATTTT.

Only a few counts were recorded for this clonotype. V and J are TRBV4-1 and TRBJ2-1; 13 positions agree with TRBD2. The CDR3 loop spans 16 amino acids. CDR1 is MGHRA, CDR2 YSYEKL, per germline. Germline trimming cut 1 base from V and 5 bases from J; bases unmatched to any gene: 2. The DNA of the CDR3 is TGCGCCAGCAGCCAAGTAGGACTAGCGGGGGACAATGAGCAGTTCTTC. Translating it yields CASSQVGLAGDNEQFF.

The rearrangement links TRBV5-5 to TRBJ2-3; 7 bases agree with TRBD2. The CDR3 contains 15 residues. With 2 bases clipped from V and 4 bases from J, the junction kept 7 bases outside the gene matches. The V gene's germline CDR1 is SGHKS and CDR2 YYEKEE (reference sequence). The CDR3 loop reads CASSLASGAPDTQYF. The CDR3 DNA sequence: TGTGCCAGCAGCTTAGCGAGCGGGGCACCAGATACGCAGTATTTT.

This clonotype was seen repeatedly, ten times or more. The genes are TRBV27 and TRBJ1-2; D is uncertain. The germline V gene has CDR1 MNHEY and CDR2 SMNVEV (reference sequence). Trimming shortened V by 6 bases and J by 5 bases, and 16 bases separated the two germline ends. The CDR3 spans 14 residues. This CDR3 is CASRKTEDFYGYTF. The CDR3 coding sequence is TGTGCCAGCAGGAAGACGGAGGATTTTTATGGCTACACCTTC.

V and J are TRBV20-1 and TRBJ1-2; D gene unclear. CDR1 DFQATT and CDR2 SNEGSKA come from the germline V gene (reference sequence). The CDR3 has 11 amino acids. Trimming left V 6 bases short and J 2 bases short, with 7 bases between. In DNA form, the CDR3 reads TGCAGTGCGACCATCAACTATGGCTACACCTTC. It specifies CSATINYGYTF.

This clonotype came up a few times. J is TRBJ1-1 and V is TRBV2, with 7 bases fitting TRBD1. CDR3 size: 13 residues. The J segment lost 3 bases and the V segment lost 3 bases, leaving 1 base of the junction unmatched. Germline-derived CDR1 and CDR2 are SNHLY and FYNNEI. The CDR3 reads CASSDTGDTEAFF. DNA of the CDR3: TGTGCCAGCAGTGATACAGGGGACACTGAAGCTTTCTTT.

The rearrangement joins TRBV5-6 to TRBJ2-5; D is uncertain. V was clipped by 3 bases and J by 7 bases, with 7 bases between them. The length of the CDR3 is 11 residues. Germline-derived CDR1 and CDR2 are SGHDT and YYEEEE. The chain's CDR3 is CASSSLGTQYF. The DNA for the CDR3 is TGTGCCAGCAGCTCGCTGGGGACCCAGTACTTC.

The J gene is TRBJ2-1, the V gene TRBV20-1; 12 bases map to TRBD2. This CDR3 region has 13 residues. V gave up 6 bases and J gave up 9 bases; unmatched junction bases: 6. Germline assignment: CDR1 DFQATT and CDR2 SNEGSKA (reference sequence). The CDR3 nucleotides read TGCAGTGCCATGACTAGCGGGAGAGGTGAGCAGTTCTTC. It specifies CSAMTSGRGEQFF.

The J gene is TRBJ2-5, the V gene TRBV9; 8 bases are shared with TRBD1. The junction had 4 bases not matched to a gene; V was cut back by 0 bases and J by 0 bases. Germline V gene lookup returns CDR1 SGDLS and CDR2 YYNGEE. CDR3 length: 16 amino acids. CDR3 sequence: CASSVATGGYQETQYF. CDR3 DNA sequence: TGTGCCAGCAGCGTAGCTACAGGGGGGTACCAAGAGACCCAGTACTTC.

Here the CDR3 DNA reads TGTGCCAGCGGCCAAAGCTCTGGAAACACCATATATTTT. Protein: CASGQSSGNTIYF. The chain joins TRBV12-3 or TRBV12-4 to TRBJ1-3; D is unresolved. The CDR3 length is 13 residues. V was cut by 8 bases and J by 0 bases, with 8 bases left in between.

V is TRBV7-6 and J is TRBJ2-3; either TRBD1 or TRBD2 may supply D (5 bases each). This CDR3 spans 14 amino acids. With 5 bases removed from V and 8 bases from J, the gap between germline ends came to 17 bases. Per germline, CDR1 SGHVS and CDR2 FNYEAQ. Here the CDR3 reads CASSRESRAGTQYF. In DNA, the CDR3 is TGTGCCAGCAGCCGAGAGTCCAGGGCGGGTACGCAGTATTTT.

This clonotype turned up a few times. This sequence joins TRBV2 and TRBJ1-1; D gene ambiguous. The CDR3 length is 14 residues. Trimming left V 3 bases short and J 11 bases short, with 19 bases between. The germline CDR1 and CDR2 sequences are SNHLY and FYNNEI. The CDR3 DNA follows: TGTGCCAGCAGTGAGATTAGGGCAGCCCCCGACGCTTTCTTT. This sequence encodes CASSEIRAAPDAFF.

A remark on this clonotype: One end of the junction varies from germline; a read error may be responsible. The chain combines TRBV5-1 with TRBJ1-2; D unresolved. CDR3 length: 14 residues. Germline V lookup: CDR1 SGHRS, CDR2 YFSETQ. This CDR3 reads CASSLETPNYGYAF. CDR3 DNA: TGCGCCAGCAGCTTGGAGACACCTAACTATGGCTACGCCTTC.

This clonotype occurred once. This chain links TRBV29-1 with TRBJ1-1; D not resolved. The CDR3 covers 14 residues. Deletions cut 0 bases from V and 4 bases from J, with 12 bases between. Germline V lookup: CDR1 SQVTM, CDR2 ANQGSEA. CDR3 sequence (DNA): TGCAGCGTTGAAGATCCGGGTTGGGGCACTGAAGCTTTCTTT. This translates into CSVEDPGWGTEAFF.

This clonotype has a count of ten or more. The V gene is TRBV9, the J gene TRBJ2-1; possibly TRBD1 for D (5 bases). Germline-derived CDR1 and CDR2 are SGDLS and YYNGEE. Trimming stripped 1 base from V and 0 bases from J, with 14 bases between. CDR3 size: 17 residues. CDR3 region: CASSVQGSESSYNEQFF. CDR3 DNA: TGTGCCAGCAGCGTACAGGGCTCTGAAAGCTCCTACAATGAGCAGTTCTTC. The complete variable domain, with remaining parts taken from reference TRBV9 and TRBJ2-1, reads DSGVTQTPKHLITATGQRVTLRCSPRSGDLSVYWYQQSLDQGLQFLIQYYNGEERAKGNILERFSAQQFPDLHSELNLSSLELGDSALYFCASSVQGSESSYNEQFFGPGTRLTVL.

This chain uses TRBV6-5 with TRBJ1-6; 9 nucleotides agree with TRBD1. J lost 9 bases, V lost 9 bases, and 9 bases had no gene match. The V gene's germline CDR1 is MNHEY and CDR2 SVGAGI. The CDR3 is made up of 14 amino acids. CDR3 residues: CASQGQGRSSPLHF. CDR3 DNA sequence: TGTGCCAGTCAAGGACAGGGGCGAAGTTCACCCCTCCACTTT.

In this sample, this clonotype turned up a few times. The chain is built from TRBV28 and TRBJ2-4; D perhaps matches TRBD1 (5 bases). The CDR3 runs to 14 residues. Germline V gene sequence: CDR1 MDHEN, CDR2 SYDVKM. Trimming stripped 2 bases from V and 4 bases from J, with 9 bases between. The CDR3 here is CASSLLNRKNIQYF. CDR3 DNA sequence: TGTGCCAGCAGTTTACTAAACAGGAAAAACATTCAGTACTTC.

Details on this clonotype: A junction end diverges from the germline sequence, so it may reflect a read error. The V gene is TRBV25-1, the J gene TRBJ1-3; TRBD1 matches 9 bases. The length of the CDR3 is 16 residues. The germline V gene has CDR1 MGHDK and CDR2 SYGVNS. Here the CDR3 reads CASSESSGQGGNTVYF. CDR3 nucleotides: TGTGCCAGCAGTGAATCGTCGGGACAGGGAGGAAACACCGTATATTTT.

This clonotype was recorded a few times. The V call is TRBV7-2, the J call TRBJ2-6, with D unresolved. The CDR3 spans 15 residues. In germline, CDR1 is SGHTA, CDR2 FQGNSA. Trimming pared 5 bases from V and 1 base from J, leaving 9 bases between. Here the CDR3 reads CASSLQVSGANVLTF. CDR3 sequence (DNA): TGTGCCAGCAGCCTCCAAGTGTCTGGGGCCAACGTCCTGACTTTC.

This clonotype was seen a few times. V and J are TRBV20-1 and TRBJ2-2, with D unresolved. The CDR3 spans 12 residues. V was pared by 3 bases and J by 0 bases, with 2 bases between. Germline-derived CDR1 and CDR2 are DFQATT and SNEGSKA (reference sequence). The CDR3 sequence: CSASANTGELFF. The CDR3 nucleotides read TGCAGTGCTAGCGCGAACACCGGGGAGCTGTTTTTT.

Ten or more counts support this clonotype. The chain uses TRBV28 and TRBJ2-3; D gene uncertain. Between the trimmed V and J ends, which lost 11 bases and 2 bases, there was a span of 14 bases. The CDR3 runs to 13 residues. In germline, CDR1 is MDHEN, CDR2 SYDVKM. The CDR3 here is CAVGGPNTDTQYF. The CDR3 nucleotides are TGTGCCGTCGGCGGACCAAACACAGATACGCAGTATTTT. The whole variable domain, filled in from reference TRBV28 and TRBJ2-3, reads DVKVTQSSRYLVKRTGEKVFLECVQDMDHENMFWYRQDPGLGLRLIYFSYDVKMKEKGDIPEGYSVSREKKERFSLILESASTNQTSMYLCAVGGPNTDTQYFGPGTRLTVL.

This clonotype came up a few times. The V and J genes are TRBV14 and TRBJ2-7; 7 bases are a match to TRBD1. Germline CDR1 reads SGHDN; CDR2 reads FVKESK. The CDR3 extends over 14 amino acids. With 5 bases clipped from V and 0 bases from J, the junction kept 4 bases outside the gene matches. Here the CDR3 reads CASSIRTGSYEQYF. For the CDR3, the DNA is TGTGCCAGCAGCATCCGGACAGGCTCCTACGAGCAGTACTTC. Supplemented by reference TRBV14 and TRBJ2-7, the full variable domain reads EAGVTQFPSHSVIEKGQTVTLRCDPISGHDNLYWYRRVMGKEIKFLLHFVKESKQDESGMPNNRFLAERTGGTYSTLKVQPAELEDSGVYFCASSIRTGSYEQYFGPGTRLTVT.

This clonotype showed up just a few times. The CDR3 loop is CSASGAEVQETQYF. The CDR3 DNA reads TGCAGTGCTAGTGGGGCAGAAGTTCAAGAGACCCAGTACTTC. The V and J genes are TRBV20-1 and TRBJ2-5; the D gene is possibly TRBD1 (5 bases). CDR1 and CDR2 (germline): DFQATT, SNEGSKA (reference sequence). V dropped 3 bases and J dropped 2 bases, with 13 bases sitting between them. This CDR3 contains 14 residues.

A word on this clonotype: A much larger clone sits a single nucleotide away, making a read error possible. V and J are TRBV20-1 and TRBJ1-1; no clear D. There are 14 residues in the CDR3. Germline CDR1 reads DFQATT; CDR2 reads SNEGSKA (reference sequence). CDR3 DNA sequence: TGCAATGCTAGAGATCATCGAAAAAACACTGAAGCTTTCTTT. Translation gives CNARDHRKNTEAFF.

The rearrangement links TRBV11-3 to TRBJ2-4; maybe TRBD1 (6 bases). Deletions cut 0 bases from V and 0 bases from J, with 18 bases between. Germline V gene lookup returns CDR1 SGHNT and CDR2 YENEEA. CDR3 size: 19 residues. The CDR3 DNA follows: TGTGCCAGCAGCTTAGACCCTGGACAGTTGAGACTAGCCAAAAACATTCAGTACTTC. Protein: CASSLDPGQLRLAKNIQYF.